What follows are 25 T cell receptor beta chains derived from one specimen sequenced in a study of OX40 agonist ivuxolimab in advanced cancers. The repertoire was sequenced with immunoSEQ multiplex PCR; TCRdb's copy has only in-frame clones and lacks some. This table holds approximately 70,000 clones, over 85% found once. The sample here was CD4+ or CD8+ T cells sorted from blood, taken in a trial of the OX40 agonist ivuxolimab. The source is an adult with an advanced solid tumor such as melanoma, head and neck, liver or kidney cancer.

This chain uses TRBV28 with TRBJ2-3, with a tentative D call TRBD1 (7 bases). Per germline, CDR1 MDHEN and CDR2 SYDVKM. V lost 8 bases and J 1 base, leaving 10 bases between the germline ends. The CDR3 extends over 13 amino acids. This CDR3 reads CASSRGGTDTQYF. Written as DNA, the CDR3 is TGTGCCAGCTCCAGGGGGGGCACAGATACGCAGTATTTT.

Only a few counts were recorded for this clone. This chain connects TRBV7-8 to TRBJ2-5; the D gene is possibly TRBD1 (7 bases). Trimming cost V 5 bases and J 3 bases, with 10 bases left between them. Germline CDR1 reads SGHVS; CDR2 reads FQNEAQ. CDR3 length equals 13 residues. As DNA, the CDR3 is TGTGCCAGCAGCCGCGGGACAGAAGAGACCCAGTACTTC. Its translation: CASSRGTEETQYF.

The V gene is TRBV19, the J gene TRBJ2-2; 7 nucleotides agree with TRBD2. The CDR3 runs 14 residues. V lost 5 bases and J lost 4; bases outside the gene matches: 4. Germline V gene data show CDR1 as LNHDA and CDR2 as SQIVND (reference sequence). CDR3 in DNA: TGTGCCAGTAGTCAGACGGGGGGCACCGGGGAGCTGTTTTTT. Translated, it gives CASSQTGGTGELFF.

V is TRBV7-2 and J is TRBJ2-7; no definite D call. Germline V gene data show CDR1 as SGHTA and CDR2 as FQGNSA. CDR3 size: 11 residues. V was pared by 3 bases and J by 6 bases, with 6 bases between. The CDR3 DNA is TGTGCCAGCAGCTTTAGGAGCGAGCAGTACTTC. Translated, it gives CASSFRSEQYF.

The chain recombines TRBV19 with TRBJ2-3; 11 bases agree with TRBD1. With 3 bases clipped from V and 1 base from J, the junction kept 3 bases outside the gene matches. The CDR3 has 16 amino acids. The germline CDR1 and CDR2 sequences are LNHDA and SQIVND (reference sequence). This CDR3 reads CASSIEGQGGTDTQYF. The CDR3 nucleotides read TGTGCCAGTAGTATTGAGGGACAGGGGGGCACAGATACGCAGTATTTT.

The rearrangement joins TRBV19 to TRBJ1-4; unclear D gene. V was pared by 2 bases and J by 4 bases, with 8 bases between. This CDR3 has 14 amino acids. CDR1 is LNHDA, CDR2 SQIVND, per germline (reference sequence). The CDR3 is CASSIPGSNEKLFF. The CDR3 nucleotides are TGTGCCAGTAGTATACCCGGCAGTAATGAAAAACTGTTTTTT.

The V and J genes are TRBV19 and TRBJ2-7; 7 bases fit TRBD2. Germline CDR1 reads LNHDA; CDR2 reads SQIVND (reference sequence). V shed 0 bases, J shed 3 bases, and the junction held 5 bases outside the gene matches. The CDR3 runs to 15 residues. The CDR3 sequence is CASSIEGGTVYEQYF. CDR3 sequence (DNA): TGTGCCAGTAGTATAGAGGGAGGGACGGTCTACGAGCAGTACTTC.

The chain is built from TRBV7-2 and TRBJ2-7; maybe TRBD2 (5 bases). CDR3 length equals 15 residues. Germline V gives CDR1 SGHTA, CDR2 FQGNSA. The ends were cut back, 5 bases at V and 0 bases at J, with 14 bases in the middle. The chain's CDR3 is CASSPSGHSSYEQYF. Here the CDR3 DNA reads TGTGCCAGCAGCCCAAGCGGTCATAGCTCCTACGAGCAGTACTTC.

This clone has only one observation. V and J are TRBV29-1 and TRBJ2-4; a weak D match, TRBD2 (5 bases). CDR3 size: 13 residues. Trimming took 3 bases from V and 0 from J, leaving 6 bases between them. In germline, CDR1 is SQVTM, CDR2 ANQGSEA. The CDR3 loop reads CSVEAGAKNIQYF. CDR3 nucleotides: TGCAGCGTTGAGGCGGGAGCCAAAAACATTCAGTACTTC. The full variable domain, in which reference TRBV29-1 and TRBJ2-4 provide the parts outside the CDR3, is SAVISQKPSRDICQRGTSLTIQCQVDSQVTMMFWYRQQPGQSLTLIATANQGSEATYESGFVIDKFPISRPNLTFSTLTVSNMSPEDSSIYLCSVEAGAKNIQYFGAGTRLSVL.

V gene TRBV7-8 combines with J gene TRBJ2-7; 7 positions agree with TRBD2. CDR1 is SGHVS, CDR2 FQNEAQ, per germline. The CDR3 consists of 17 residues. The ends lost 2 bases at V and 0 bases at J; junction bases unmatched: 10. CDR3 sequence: CASSLRVSGVSSYEQYF. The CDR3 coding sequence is TGTGCCAGCAGCTTACGAGTAAGCGGGGTCAGCTCCTACGAGCAGTACTTC.

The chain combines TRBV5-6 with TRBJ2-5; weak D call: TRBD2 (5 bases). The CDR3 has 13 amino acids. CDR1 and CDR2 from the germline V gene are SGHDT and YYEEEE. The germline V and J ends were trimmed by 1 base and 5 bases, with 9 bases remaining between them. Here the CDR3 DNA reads TGTGCCAGCAGCTTGAGGCAGCGGGAGACCCAGTACTTC. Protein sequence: CASSLRQRETQYF.

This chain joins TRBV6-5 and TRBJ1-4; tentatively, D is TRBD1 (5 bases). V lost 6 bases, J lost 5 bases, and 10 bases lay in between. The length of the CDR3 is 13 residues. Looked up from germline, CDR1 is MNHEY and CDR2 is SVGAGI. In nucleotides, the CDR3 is TGTGCCAGCAGAGGGACGGGAAATGAAAAACTGTTTTTT. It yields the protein CASRGTGNEKLFF.

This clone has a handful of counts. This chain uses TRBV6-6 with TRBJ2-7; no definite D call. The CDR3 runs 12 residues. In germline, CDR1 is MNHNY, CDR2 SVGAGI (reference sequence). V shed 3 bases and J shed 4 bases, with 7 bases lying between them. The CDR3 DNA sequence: TGTGCCAGCAGTTATGTGGTTTACGAGCAGTACTTC. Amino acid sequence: CASSYVVYEQYF.

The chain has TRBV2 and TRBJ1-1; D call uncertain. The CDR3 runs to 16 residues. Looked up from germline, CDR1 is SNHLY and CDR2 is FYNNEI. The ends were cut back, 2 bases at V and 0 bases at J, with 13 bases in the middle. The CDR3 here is CASSERSGRLNTEAFF. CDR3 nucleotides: TGTGCCAGCAGTGAAAGGTCTGGACGGTTGAACACTGAAGCTTTCTTT.

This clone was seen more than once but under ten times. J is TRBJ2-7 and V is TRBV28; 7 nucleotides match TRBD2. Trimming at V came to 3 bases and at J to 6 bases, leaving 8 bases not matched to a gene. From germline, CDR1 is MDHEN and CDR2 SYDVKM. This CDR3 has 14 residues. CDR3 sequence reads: CASSLGGTTREQYF. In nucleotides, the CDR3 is TGTGCCAGCAGTTTGGGCGGGACTACTCGCGAGCAGTACTTC.

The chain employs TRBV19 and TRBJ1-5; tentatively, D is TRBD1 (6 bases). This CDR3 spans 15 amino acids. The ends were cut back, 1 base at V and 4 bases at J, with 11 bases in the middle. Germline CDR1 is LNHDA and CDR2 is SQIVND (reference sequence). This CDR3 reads CASSIGGAGNQPQHF. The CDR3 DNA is TGTGCCAGTAGTATAGGGGGGGCCGGAAATCAGCCCCAGCATTTT.

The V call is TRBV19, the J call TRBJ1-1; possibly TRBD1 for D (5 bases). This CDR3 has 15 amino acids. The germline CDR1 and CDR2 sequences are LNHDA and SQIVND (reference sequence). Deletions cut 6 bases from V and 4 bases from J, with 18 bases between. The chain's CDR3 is CASRTTGRGGTEAFF. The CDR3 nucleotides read TGTGCCAGTAGGACCACGGGACGGGGAGGCACTGAAGCTTTCTTT.

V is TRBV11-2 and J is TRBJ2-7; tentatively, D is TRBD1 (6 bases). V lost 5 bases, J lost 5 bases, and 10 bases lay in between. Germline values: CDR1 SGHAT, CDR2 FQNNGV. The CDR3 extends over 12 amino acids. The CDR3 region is CASSPTGHEQYF. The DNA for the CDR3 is TGTGCCAGCAGCCCCACAGGGCACGAGCAGTACTTC.

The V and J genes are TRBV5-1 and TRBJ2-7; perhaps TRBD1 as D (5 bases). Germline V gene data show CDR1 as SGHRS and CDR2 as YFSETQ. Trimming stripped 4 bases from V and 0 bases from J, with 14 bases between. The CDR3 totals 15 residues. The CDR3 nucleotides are TGCGCCAGCAGCCGCCCGGACACGAACTCCTACGAGCAGTACTTC. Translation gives CASSRPDTNSYEQYF.

The DNA of the CDR3 is TGCGCCAGCAGCTTAGGACTAGCAGCAAACACCGGGGAGCTGTTTTTT. Translation gives CASSLGLAANTGELFF. The chain carries TRBV5-1 and TRBJ2-2, with 8 bases fitting TRBD2. The V segment lost 2 bases and the J segment 2 bases; nucleotides outside the gene matches: 5. Germline V CDR1 and CDR2: SGHRS, YFSETQ. This CDR3 comprises 16 residues.

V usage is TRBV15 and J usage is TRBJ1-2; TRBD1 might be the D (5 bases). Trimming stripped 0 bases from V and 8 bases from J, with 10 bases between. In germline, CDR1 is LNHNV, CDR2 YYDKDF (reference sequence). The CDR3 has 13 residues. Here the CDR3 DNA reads TGTGCCACCAGCAGAGACCGACAGAGGGGCTACACCTTC. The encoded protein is CATSRDRQRGYTF.

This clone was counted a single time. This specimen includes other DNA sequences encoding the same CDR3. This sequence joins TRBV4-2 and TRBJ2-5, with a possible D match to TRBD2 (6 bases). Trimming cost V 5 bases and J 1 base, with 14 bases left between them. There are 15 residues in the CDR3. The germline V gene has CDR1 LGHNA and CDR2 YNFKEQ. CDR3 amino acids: CASSMGGGAQETQYF. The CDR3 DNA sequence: TGTGCCAGCAGCATGGGGGGAGGAGCCCAAGAGACCCAGTACTTC.

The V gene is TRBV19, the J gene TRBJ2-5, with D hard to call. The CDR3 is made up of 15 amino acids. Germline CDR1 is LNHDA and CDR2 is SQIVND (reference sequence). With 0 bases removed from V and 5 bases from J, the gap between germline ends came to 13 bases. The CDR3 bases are TGTGCCAGTAGTATAGATGTGTGGGGAAGGGAGACCCAGTACTTC. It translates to CASSIDVWGRETQYF.

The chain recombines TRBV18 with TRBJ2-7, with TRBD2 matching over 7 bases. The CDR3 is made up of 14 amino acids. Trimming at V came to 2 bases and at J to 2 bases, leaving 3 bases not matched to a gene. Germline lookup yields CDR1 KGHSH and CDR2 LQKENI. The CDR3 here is CASSPGGGAYEQYF. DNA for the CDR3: TGTGCCAGCTCACCAGGGGGGGGTGCCTACGAGCAGTACTTC.

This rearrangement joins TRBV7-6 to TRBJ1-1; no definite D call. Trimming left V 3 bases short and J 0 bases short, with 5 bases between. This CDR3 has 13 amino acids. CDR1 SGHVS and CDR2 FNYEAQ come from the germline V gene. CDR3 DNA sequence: TGTGCCAGCAGCTTCGGATTGAACACTGAAGCTTTCTTT. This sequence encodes CASSFGLNTEAFF.